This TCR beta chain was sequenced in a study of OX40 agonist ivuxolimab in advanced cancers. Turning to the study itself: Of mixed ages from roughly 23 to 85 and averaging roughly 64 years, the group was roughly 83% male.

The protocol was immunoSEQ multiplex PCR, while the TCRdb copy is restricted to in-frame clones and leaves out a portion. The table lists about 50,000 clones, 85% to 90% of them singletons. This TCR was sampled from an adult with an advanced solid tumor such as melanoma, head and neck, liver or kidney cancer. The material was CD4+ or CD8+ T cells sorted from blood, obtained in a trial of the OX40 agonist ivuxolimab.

DNA for the CDR3: TGCGCCAGCAGCCAAGCTATCCTTCAAGGGCAGGGCGGGAGAAATCAGCCCCAGCATTTT. This sequence encodes CASSQAILQGQGGRNQPQHF. The chain has TRBV4-1 and TRBJ1-5; a weak D match, TRBD1 (5 bases). From germline, CDR1 is MGHRA and CDR2 YSYEKL. Trimming shortened V by 1 base and J by 4 bases, and 26 bases separated the two germline ends. The CDR3 runs to 20 residues.